This TCR beta chain is drawn from a study of blood T cell repertoires in COVID-19. Repertoires were generated with immunoSEQ multiplex PCR, while TCRdb's copy carries only in-frame clones and drops some. The sample shows about 250,000 clones, more than 75% of them seen only once. The CDR3 covers 15 residues. V was shortened by 4 bases and J by 8 bases, with 15 bases between the two germline ends. Germline lookup yields CDR1 LGHDT and CDR2 YNNKEL (reference sequence). This chain joins TRBV3-1 (or the pseudogene TRBV3-2) and TRBJ1-6, with D possibly TRBD1 on 6 matching bases. The TCR sequence derives from a woman over 75 with COVID-19, enrolled during active disease. The sequenced sample consisted of peripheral blood. CDR3 coding DNA: TGTGCCAGCAGCCTAGCACAGGGTGTATATTCACCCCTCCACTTT. As protein: CASSLAQGVYSPLHF.